The clone carrying this T cell receptor (beta chain) was seen only once. Germline V lookup: CDR1 SGHRS, CDR2 YFSETQ. The CDR3 totals 13 residues. The V end lost 5 bases, the J end lost 4 bases, and 13 bases lay between the germline ends. Sequencing used immunoSEQ multiplex PCR; TCRdb keeps in-frame clones, though not all of them. Of over 250,000 clones in the sample, about 88% are singletons; the top ten hold less than 15%. These data are taken from a study of blood T cell repertoires in COVID-19. The rearrangement uses TRBV5-1 and TRBJ2-7; D might be TRBD1 (5 bases). This clonotype was obtained from a woman aged 70-85 years with COVID-19, enrolled during active disease. Sequenced: peripheral blood. The chain's CDR3 is CASRGDSPYEQYF. CDR3 coding DNA: TGCGCCAGCAGAGGAGACAGCCCGTACGAGCAGTACTTC.